Listed here is a single T cell receptor beta chain. Its target antigen remains unknown. No clone much larger than this one lies a single base away; base qualities are absent. These data are taken from a study of Ad26.COV2.S vaccination and SARS-CoV-2 variants (dated by TCRdb to 2020 to 2023). Regarding the research as a whole: Vaccine-arm donors came from COV1001, a multicentre, randomized, double-blind, placebo-controlled phase I-IIa trial of Ad26.COV2.S in healthy adults. Dosing of Ad26.COV2.S was intramuscular, at either 5x10^10 or 1x10^11 viral particles, delivered as one shot or as two shots spaced 56 days apart. TCRbeta repertoire sequencing was used to assess the specificity and breadth of SARS-CoV-2-reactive T cell receptors after Ad26.COV2.S vaccination. The TCR-sequenced set comprised approximately 32 samples: some 20 Ad26.COV2.S vaccine recipients, 5 placebo recipients and 8 SARS-CoV-2 convalescent individuals. Participants in the trial were split at random into five groups of five each, receiving low-dose or high-dose Ad26.COV2.S once or twice, or else placebo on both occasions. Investigators did not know the trial group allocation while performing experiments and assessing outcomes.

The treatment or condition label corresponds to: some 20 received Ad26.COV2.S at low or high dose, single or two shots; 5 received placebo; per-sample allocation not given. Repertoires of vaccine and placebo recipients were sequenced from samples collected on day 63 after the first injection. Cohort 1b enrolled some 25 adults aged 18-55 years at a single site in Boston, USA, between 29 July and 7 August 2020. Ad26.COV2.S consisted of a replication-incompetent adenovirus type 26 vector by which a prefusion-stabilized SARS-CoV-2 spike protein from the original Wuhan strain was expressed. The study at large found these results: Ad26.COV2.S recipients had higher spike-specific TCR breadth than placebo recipients (P = 0.0014). According to the authors, total T cell responses may have been underestimated by the TCR breadth and depth analyses. Vaccine and placebo recipients had similar non-spike TCR breadth, a finding consistent with the vaccine containing only spike. Substantial breadth of spike-specific CD8+ and CD4+ T cell responses was reported after vaccination. Comparing responses between vaccine doses or regimens was not something the study was powered to do.

The germline V gene yields SNHLY for CDR1 and FYNNEI for CDR2. At the junction V is shortened by 5 bases and J by 5 bases; bases outside the gene matches: 9. Inclusive of the bounding cysteine and phenylalanine, the CDR3 is 15 residues long. Of all the DNA, just the CDR3 is kept, 45 bases in frame from base 1. TCRbeta CDR3 regions were sequenced with the immunoSEQ Assay. After extraction, genomic DNA underwent amplification by bias-controlled multiplex PCR, followed by high-throughput sequencing. The authors processed their data as follows. To quantify the absolute abundance of every unique TCRbeta CDR3 region, sequences were collapsed and filtered. T cell fraction was estimated by normalizing TCRbeta template counts to usable DNA, which was measured by amplifying reference genes present in all nucleated cells. Repertoire TCRs were annotated as SARS-CoV-2-specific by exact matching of V gene, CDR3 amino acid sequence and J gene to a known reactive TCR set. The reference SARS-CoV-2 TCR set was obtained from MIRA and was filtered for enrichment in COVID-19-positive ImmuneCODE repertoires, whereby public or cross-reactive TCRs were removed. Drawing on the MIRA antigens, annotated TCRs were analysed further at the level of specific ORF or position within ORF. Breadth was defined as annotated unique rearrangements over total unique productive rearrangements; depth was the summed frequency of those rearrangements. TCR breadth was compared between groups using two-sided Wilcoxon rank-sum tests. TCRdb's version of the immuneACCESS table is confined to in-frame rearrangements and falls short of the full clone set. An unresolved V gene accounts for under half of the shortfall where checked; the remainder is of unknown origin. The V and J calls and clone size were taken over from that table, and D and trimming were inferred from the DNA. This sample comprises some 410,000 clones, about 90% of them detected only once. The ten largest clones take up around 1.7% of the sample.

This TCR was recovered from a person between 18 and 60 years old who received the Ad26.COV2.S COVID-19 vaccine or a placebo. The chain joins TRBV2 to TRBJ2-7; the junction holds 10 bases that match TRBD1. Sequenced here: peripheral blood, sampled in a trial of Ad26.COV2.S vaccine versus placebo. The nucleotide sequence reads TGTGCCAGCAGTTACGGGACAGGGGCGCCCGACGAGCAGTACTTC. This gives the protein CASSYGTGAPDEQYF.